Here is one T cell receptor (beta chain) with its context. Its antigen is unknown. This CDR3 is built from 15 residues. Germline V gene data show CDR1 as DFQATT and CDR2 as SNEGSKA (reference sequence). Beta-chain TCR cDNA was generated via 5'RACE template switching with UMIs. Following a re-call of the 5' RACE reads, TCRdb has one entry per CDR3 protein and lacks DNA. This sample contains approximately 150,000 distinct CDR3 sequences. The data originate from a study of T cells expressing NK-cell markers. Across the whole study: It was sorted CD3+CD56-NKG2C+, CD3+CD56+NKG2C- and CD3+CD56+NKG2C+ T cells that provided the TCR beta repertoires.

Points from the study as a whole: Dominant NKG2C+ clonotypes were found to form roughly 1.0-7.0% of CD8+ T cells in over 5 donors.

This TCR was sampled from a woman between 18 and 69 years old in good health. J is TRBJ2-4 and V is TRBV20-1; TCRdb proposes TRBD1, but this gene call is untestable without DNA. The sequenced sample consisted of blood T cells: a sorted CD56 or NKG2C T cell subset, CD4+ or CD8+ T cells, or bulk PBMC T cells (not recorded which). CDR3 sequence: CSAKRAGDSKNIQYF.